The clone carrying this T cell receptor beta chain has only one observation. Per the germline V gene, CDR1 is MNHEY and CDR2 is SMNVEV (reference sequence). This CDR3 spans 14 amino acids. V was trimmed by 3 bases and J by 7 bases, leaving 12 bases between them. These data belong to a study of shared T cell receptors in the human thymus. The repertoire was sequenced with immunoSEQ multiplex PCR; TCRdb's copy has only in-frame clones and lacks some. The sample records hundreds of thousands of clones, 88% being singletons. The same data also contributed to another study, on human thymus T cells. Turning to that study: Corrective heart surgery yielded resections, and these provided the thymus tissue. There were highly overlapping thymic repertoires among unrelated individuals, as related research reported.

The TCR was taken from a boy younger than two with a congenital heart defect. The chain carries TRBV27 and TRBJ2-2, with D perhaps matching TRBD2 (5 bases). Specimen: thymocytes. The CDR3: CASSLTRVSGELFF. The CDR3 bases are TGTGCCAGCAGTTTGACGAGGGTGAGCGGGGAGCTGTTTTTT.